Below, 29 T cell receptor beta chains from the same sample are listed, as sequenced in a study of radiotherapy plus CTLA-4 blockade in lung cancer. Sequencing was performed with immunoSEQ multiplex PCR; in TCRdb, only in-frame clones are kept and a portion is missing. The sample yields around 38,000 clones, approximately 86% seen once. The starting material was peripheral blood, obtained from a patient treated with radiotherapy plus ipilimumab. The receptors originated from a human donor with non-small cell lung cancer whose response to radiotherapy plus ipilimumab could not be evaluated.

The rearrangement joins TRBV6-5 to TRBJ1-1; no definite D call. Per the germline V gene, CDR1 is MNHEY and CDR2 is SVGAGI. V lost 8 bases and J 4 bases, leaving 17 bases between the germline ends. This CDR3 region has 14 residues. The CDR3: CASRSLVTSTEAFF. CDR3 bases: TGTGCCAGCCGGTCCCTTGTTACGAGCACTGAAGCTTTCTTT.

The CDR3 coding sequence is TGTGCCAGCAGTTTTGGCGGGGTGCAGGCTGAAAAACTGTTTTTT. Amino acids: CASSFGGVQAEKLFF. The V call is TRBV28, the J call TRBJ1-4; D is undetermined. The CDR3 runs to 15 residues. CDR1 is MDHEN and CDR2 is SYDVKM in the germline V gene. Trimming took off 3 bases at V and 7 bases at J, with 15 bases between the two ends.

The table lists this clone with a few counts. J is TRBJ2-3 and V is TRBV6-1; D is perhaps TRBD2 (6 bases). Per the germline V gene, CDR1 is MNHNS and CDR2 is SASEGT. The V end was cut by 7 bases, the J end by 2 bases, with 16 bases between. The CDR3 loop spans 15 amino acids. CDR3 in amino acids: CASTIAGSNTDTQYF. The CDR3 DNA is TGTGCCAGCACCATCGCGGGGTCCAACACAGATACGCAGTATTTT.

Remarks on this clone: One end of the junction is discordant with germline, which a read error may explain. The genes are TRBV4-3 and TRBJ1-4; D ambiguous. Per the germline V gene, CDR1 is LGHNA and CDR2 is YSLEER. The CDR3 contains 15 residues. The CDR3 loop is CANSQVLERNEKLFF. The CDR3 DNA is TGCGCCAACAGCCAAGTTTTGGAGAGAAATGAAAAACTGTTTTTT.

The CDR3 DNA follows: TGTGCCATCAGGACTAGCGGGAGATTAGCCGGGGAGCTGTTTTTT. It specifies CAIRTSGRLAGELFF. This chain links TRBV7-6 with TRBJ2-2; 13 bases line up with TRBD2. Germline CDR1 SGHVS, CDR2 FNYEAQ. The CDR3 loop spans 15 amino acids. Germline trimming cut 10 bases from V and 6 bases from J; bases unmatched to any gene: 8.

This sequence joins TRBV11-2 and TRBJ2-3, with 7 bases fitting TRBD1. This CDR3 contains 13 residues. Trimming cost V 3 bases and J 6 bases; bases outside gene matches: 3. CDR1 is SGHAT, CDR2 FQNNGV, per germline. CDR3 residues: CASSLGTADTQYF. CDR3 bases: TGTGCCAGCAGCTTGGGGACAGCCGATACGCAGTATTTT.

This clone appeared a single time. This rearrangement joins TRBV2 to TRBJ2-3; the match to TRBD2 covers 7 bases. CDR1 and CDR2 from the germline V gene are SNHLY and FYNNEI. This CDR3 has 15 residues. V dropped 8 bases and J dropped 1; count of bases not matched to a gene: 9. For the CDR3, the DNA is TGTGCCAGCTGCGAGGGGACTACCCGCACAGATACGCAGTATTTT. Its protein product is CASCEGTTRTDTQYF.

V and J are TRBV28 and TRBJ2-7; D is unresolved. CDR3 length equals 13 residues. V lost 2 bases and J 3 bases, leaving 8 bases between the germline ends. CDR1 MDHEN and CDR2 SYDVKM come from the germline V gene. CDR3 sequence reads: CASSLGSFYEQYF. DNA for the CDR3: TGTGCCAGCAGTTTAGGTAGTTTCTACGAGCAGTACTTC. Full variable domain (outside the CDR3, taken from reference TRBV28 and TRBJ2-7): DVKVTQSSRYLVKRTGEKVFLECVQDMDHENMFWYRQDPGLGLRLIYFSYDVKMKEKGDIPEGYSVSREKKERFSLILESASTNQTSMYLCASSLGSFYEQYFGPGTRLTVT.

The chain recombines TRBV6-6 with TRBJ1-5; no clear D gene. Trimming took off 6 bases at V and 0 bases at J, with 12 bases between the two ends. Germline V gene lookup returns CDR1 MNHNY and CDR2 SVGAGI (reference sequence). This CDR3 has 15 amino acids. DNA for the CDR3: TGTGCCAGCAGCCCGGGTGCTTATAGCAATCAGCCCCAGCATTTT. This translates into CASSPGAYSNQPQHF.

The V gene is TRBV27, the J gene TRBJ1-4; TRBD1 matches at 7 bases. This CDR3 has 16 residues. The germline CDR1 and CDR2 sequences are MNHEY and SMNVEV (reference sequence). V was pared by 3 bases and J by 3 bases, with 7 bases of the junction left unmatched. The CDR3 spells CASSFSGDSSNEKLFF. CDR3 bases: TGTGCCAGCAGTTTTTCGGGGGACAGCTCTAATGAAAAACTGTTTTTT.

This clone was observed once. This chain links TRBV7-9 with TRBJ1-2, with D maybe TRBD1 (5 bases). The V end was cut by 5 bases, the J end by 10 bases, with 14 bases between. Germline V gene lookup returns CDR1 SEHNR and CDR2 FQNEAQ (reference sequence). The CDR3 totals 12 residues. The CDR3 sequence: CASSPGMVVYTF. The CDR3 bases are TGTGCCAGCAGCCCAGGGATGGTCGTCTACACCTTC.

This clone was counted a single time. The chain uses TRBV5-1 and TRBJ2-3, with TRBD1 matching 7 bases. Germline V gene sequence: CDR1 SGHRS, CDR2 YFSETQ. The V and J ends lost 2 bases and 6 bases, in that order; junction bases with no gene match: 9. The CDR3 has 15 amino acids. As DNA, the CDR3 is TGCGCCAGCAGCTTATTGAAGGGGGCTGTGGATACGCAGTATTTT. Translation gives CASSLLKGAVDTQYF.

The chain has TRBV6-5 and TRBJ1-5; D ambiguous. V was cut by 6 bases and J by 5 bases, with 11 bases left in between. CDR1 and CDR2 from the germline V gene are MNHEY and SVGAGI. CDR3 size: 13 residues. CDR3 protein: CASSGKEDQPQHF. The DNA for the CDR3 is TGTGCCAGCAGCGGGAAGGAAGATCAGCCCCAGCATTTT.

This sequence joins TRBV27 and TRBJ2-3; the D gene is possibly TRBD1 (6 bases). The CDR3 is 14 amino acids. Germline CDR1 reads MNHEY; CDR2 reads SMNVEV (reference sequence). V was trimmed by 10 bases and J by 4 bases, leaving 18 bases between them. The CDR3 spells CAIQDRFSPDTQYF. DNA for the CDR3: TGTGCCATCCAGGACAGATTCTCCCCAGATACGCAGTATTTT.

The V and J genes are TRBV13 and TRBJ2-1; maybe TRBD1 (5 bases). V was cut by 4 bases and J by 9 bases, with 7 bases left in between. In germline, CDR1 is PRHDT, CDR2 FYEKMQ (reference sequence). This CDR3 contains 11 residues. CDR3 loop: CASSSDSEQFF. For the CDR3, the DNA is TGTGCCAGCAGCTCCGACAGTGAGCAGTTCTTC. Based on the CDR3 plus reference TRBV13 and TRBJ2-1, the full variable domain is AAGVIQSPRHLIKEKRETATLKCYPIPRHDTVYWYQQGPGQDPQFLISFYEKMQSDKGSIPDRFSAQQFSDYHSELNMSSLELGDSALYFCASSSDSEQFFGPGTRLTVL.

The chain is built from TRBV10-1 and TRBJ2-6; 10 positions match TRBD1. Per the germline V gene, CDR1 is WNHNN and CDR2 is SYGVQD (reference sequence). The CDR3 covers 20 residues. The V gene end was trimmed by 4 bases and the J gene end by 0 bases; junction bases not matched to a gene: 12. CDR3: CASSGAPGQGSHSGANVLTF. CDR3 bases: TGCGCCAGCAGTGGGGCCCCGGGACAGGGGTCACACTCTGGGGCCAACGTCCTGACTTTC.

The J gene is TRBJ2-5, the V gene TRBV5-1; D gene ambiguous. Germline lookup yields CDR1 SGHRS and CDR2 YFSETQ. V gave up 4 bases and J gave up 7 bases, with 17 bases separating them. This CDR3 comprises 14 residues. The CDR3 DNA reads as TGCGCCAGCAGCCCTGACTTGGCCCGAGGGACCCAGTACTTC. The encoded protein is CASSPDLARGTQYF.

This clone was found a few times. V gene TRBV18 combines with J gene TRBJ1-4, with 9 bases matching TRBD1. The junction had 9 bases not matched to a gene; V was cut back by 8 bases and J by 5 bases. CDR1 KGHSH and CDR2 LQKENI come from the germline V gene. This CDR3 has 15 amino acids. The CDR3 region is CASARTGDKNEKLFF. As DNA, the CDR3 is TGTGCCAGCGCGCGGACAGGGGACAAAAATGAAAAACTGTTTTTT. The full variable domain, its missing parts supplied by reference TRBV18 and TRBJ1-4, is NAGVMQNPRHLVRRRGQEARLRCSPMKGHSHVYWYRQLPEEGLKFMVYLQKENIIDESGMPKERFSAEFPKEGPSILRIQQVVRGDSAAYFCASARTGDKNEKLFFGSGTQLSVL.

V usage is TRBV6-5 and J usage is TRBJ2-5; possible D gene TRBD2, 5 bases. Per germline, CDR1 MNHEY and CDR2 SVGAGI. The CDR3 has 14 amino acids. V was clipped by 0 bases and J by 5 bases, with 10 bases between them. Written as DNA, the CDR3 is TGTGCCAGCAGTTACTCCACGGGGTTTGAGACCCAGTACTTC. It encodes CASSYSTGFETQYF.

This sequence joins TRBV4-1 and TRBJ2-2, with TRBD1 as a possible D gene (7 bases). The CDR3 extends over 17 amino acids. From germline, CDR1 is MGHRA and CDR2 YSYEKL. V dropped 4 bases and J dropped 3 bases, with 18 bases sitting between them. The CDR3 is CASSRDASGGYTGELFF. CDR3 nucleotide sequence: TGCGCCAGCAGCCGAGATGCGTCAGGGGGGTACACCGGGGAGCTGTTTTTT.

The chain has TRBV7-8 and TRBJ2-1; D is perhaps TRBD1 (5 bases). The CDR3 is 16 residues long. V gave up 4 bases and J gave up 0 bases, with 13 bases separating them. The germline gives CDR1 SGHVS, CDR2 FQNEAQ. CDR3 nucleotide sequence: TGTGCCAGCAGCTACCCCTCAGGGCCCTCCTACAATGAGCAGTTCTTC. As protein: CASSYPSGPSYNEQFF.

The chain carries TRBV11-3 and TRBJ2-7, with 11 bases identical to TRBD2. The V and J ends lost 4 bases and 2 bases, in that order; junction bases with no gene match: 16. The length of the CDR3 is 19 residues. Germline V gives CDR1 SGHNT, CDR2 YENEEA. Here the CDR3 DNA reads TGTGCCAGCAGCTCCTATGGTAGCGGGAGGGCCCGGGAGACCTACGAGCAGTACTTC. Its protein product is CASSSYGSGRARETYEQYF.

In its sample, this clone was seen once. The V and J genes are TRBV18 and TRBJ2-3; D gene ambiguous. V lost 4 bases and J 0 bases, leaving 8 bases between the germline ends. Germline CDR1 reads KGHSH; CDR2 reads LQKENI. This CDR3 is 14 amino acids long. Here the CDR3 reads CASSRRSSTDTQYF. The CDR3 bases are TGTGCCAGCTCACGGAGATCCAGCACAGATACGCAGTATTTT.

On this clone: The junction differs from germline at one of its ends, possibly a read error. V usage is TRBV2 and J usage is TRBJ2-7, with a weak D call TRBD2 (7 bases). Per germline, CDR1 SNHLY and CDR2 FYNNEI. This CDR3 has 15 amino acids. Here the CDR3 reads CASREGGGPSYEQYF. CDR3 DNA sequence: TGTGCCAGCAGGGAAGGGGGAGGGCCTTCCTACGAGCAGTACTTC.

V gene TRBV5-4 combines with J gene TRBJ2-3; TRBD2 agrees at 8 bases. V gave up 4 bases and J gave up 6 bases; unmatched junction bases: 13. CDR3 length: 16 residues. Germline V lookup: CDR1 SGHNT, CDR2 YYREEE (reference sequence). The CDR3 is CASSTGLGRGADTQYF. The DNA of the CDR3 is TGTGCCAGCAGCACTGGACTGGGGCGGGGGGCCGATACGCAGTATTTT.

This chain joins TRBV21-1 and TRBJ2-4; the D segment call TRBD2 is taken from the table without a DNA check. TRBV21-1 represents a pseudogene. There are 14 residues in the CDR3. In DNA, the CDR3 is TGTGCCAGCAAACCCCGCGGGAGCCAGAACATTCAGTACTTC. This gives the protein CASKPRGSQNIQYF.

This clone was seen once. The chain joins TRBV5-6 to TRBJ2-2; perhaps TRBD1 as D (6 bases). Trimming took off 0 bases at V and 6 bases at J, with 12 bases between the two ends. CDR3 length: 15 amino acids. The germline gives CDR1 SGHDT, CDR2 YYEEEE. The CDR3 spells CASSLAGRGSGELFF. In DNA, the CDR3 is TGTGCCAGCAGCTTGGCCGGCAGGGGCTCCGGGGAGCTGTTTTTT.

This chain joins TRBV10-3 and TRBJ2-6; 8 nucleotides line up with TRBD1. Germline CDR1 and CDR2: ENHRY and SYGVKD. Trimming removed 6 bases from V and 0 bases from J; junction bases left unmatched: 13. The CDR3 totals 19 residues. The CDR3 bases are TGTGCCATCAGCCGACAGGGGCCGAAGGATTTCTCTGGGGCCAACGTCCTGACTTTC. Translation: CAISRQGPKDFSGANVLTF.

V usage is TRBV6-6 and J usage is TRBJ1-6; 10 nucleotides line up with TRBD1. V was pared by 6 bases and J by 10 bases, with 6 bases of the junction left unmatched. Per the germline V gene, CDR1 is MNHNY and CDR2 is SVGAGI (reference sequence). CDR3 length: 14 residues. The CDR3 DNA is TGTGCCAGCAGGACCGGGACAGGGGTCTCACCCCTCCACTTT. It codes for CASRTGTGVSPLHF.